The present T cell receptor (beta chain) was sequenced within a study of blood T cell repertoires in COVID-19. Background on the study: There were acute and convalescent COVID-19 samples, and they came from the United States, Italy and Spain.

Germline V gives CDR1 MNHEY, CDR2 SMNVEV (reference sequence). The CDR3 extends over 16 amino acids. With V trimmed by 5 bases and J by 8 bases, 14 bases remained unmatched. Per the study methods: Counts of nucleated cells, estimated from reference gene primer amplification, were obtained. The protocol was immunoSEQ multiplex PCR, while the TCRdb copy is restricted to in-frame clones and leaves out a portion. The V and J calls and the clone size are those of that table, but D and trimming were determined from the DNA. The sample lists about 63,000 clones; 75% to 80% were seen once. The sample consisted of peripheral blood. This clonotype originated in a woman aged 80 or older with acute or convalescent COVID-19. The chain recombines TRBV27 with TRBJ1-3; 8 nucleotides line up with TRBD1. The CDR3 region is CASSQLGAGGAHTIYF. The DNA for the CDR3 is TGTGCCAGCAGTCAATTGGGGGCAGGGGGCGCTCACACCATATATTTT.